These 11 T cell receptor beta chains came from one sample sequenced in a study of blood T cell repertoires in COVID-19. Data came from immunoSEQ multiplex PCR; TCRdb stores just in-frame clones and leaves some out. Among about 130,000 clones, around 89% were seen once, and the ten largest hold about 9.4%. The sample was peripheral blood. Every receptor here comes from a man in his forties or fifties with acute or convalescent COVID-19.

The chain carries TRBV11-2 and TRBJ1-1; D is unresolved. There are 17 residues in the CDR3. Germline-derived CDR1 and CDR2 are SGHAT and FQNNGV. With 0 bases removed from V and 3 bases from J, the gap between germline ends came to 17 bases. CDR3 residues: CASSLDPPSRYYTEAFF. The CDR3, as DNA: TGTGCCAGCAGCTTAGATCCCCCTAGCAGGTACTACACTGAAGCTTTCTTT.

The sample holds one count of this clone. The chain employs TRBV10-2 and TRBJ1-1, with D possibly matching TRBD1 (5 bases). The CDR3 consists of 13 residues. Germline assignment: CDR1 WSHSY and CDR2 SAAADI. V was pared by 4 bases and J by 2 bases, with 8 bases between. CDR3 bases: TGCGCCAGCAGTGCGGGGGTAAACACTGAAGCTTTCTTT. This sequence encodes CASSAGVNTEAFF.

The rearrangement uses TRBV19 and TRBJ1-1; TRBD1 matches at 9 bases. Germline V gives CDR1 LNHDA, CDR2 SQIVND (reference sequence). J gave up 5 bases and V 6 bases, and 7 bases lay outside the gene matches. The CDR3 is made up of 14 amino acids. The CDR3 DNA follows: TGTGCCAGTAGAACAGGGGGCGCGTTAACTGAAGCTTTCTTT. Translation: CASRTGGALTEAFF.

V and J are TRBV5-1 and TRBJ1-2; possible D gene TRBD1, 5 bases. The CDR3 covers 15 residues. Germline V gene sequence: CDR1 SGHRS, CDR2 YFSETQ. Trimming left V 2 bases short and J 5 bases short, with 16 bases between. The CDR3 sequence: CASSFTGTGGYGYTF. In DNA form, the CDR3 reads TGCGCCAGCAGCTTCACAGGCACTGGGGGGTATGGCTACACCTTC.

The genes are TRBV19 and TRBJ1-5; D perhaps matches TRBD1 (6 bases). Germline lookup yields CDR1 LNHDA and CDR2 SQIVND (reference sequence). The CDR3 is 17 amino acids. V was cut by 6 bases and J by 0 bases, with 18 bases left in between. The CDR3 is CASRPGTLWTSNQPQHF. In nucleotides, the CDR3 is TGTGCCAGTAGGCCCGGGACACTATGGACTAGCAATCAGCCCCAGCATTTT. The whole variable domain, remainder taken from reference TRBV19 and TRBJ1-5, is DGGITQSPKYLFRKEGQNVTLSCEQNLNHDAMYWYRQDPGQGLRLIYYSQIVNDFQKGDIAEGYSVSREKKESFPLTVTSAQKNPTAFYLCASRPGTLWTSNQPQHFGDGTRLSIL.

The CDR3 loop reads CSASTGSSYEQYF. DNA of the CDR3: TGCAGCGCTTCGACAGGCTCCTCCTACGAGCAGTACTTC. The genes are TRBV29-1 and TRBJ2-7; D is possibly TRBD1 (6 bases). CDR1 SQVTM and CDR2 ANQGSEA come from the germline V gene. V was trimmed by 7 bases and J by 0 bases, leaving 13 bases between them. The length of the CDR3 is 13 residues.

The chain recombines TRBV9 with TRBJ2-3; 10 nucleotides line up with TRBD2. The CDR3 is made up of 16 amino acids. Germline trimming cut 3 bases from V and 5 bases from J; bases unmatched to any gene: 9. Germline CDR1 and CDR2: SGDLS and YYNGEE. CDR3: CASSGKRGGLGDTQYF. The CDR3 DNA follows: TGTGCCAGCAGCGGAAAGCGGGGGGGCCTCGGAGATACGCAGTATTTT.

The V gene is TRBV6-5, the J gene TRBJ1-5; tentative D call: TRBD1 (6 bases). The CDR3 spans 16 residues. CDR1 MNHEY and CDR2 SVGAGI come from the germline V gene. V lost 2 bases, J lost 2 bases, and 13 bases lay in between. CDR3 in DNA: TGTGCCAGCAGTTACCCTTACAGGGATTGCAATCAGCCCCAGCATTTT. Protein sequence: CASSYPYRDCNQPQHF.

The chain uses TRBV3-1 (or the pseudogene TRBV3-2) and TRBJ1-4; 9 bases agree with TRBD1. Germline V CDR1 and CDR2: LGHDT, YNNKEL (reference sequence). This CDR3 comprises 15 residues. The V gene end was trimmed by 4 bases and the J gene end by 8 bases; junction bases not matched to a gene: 8. CDR3 sequence: CASSLGTGRGEKLFF. The CDR3 coding sequence is TGTGCCAGCAGCCTAGGGACAGGGAGAGGGGAAAAACTGTTTTTT.

The rearrangement joins TRBV10-1 to TRBJ1-6; TRBD1 aligns across 8 bases. Trimming removed 3 bases from V and 11 bases from J; junction bases left unmatched: 6. The CDR3 length is 14 residues. CDR1 WNHNN and CDR2 SYGVQD come from the germline V gene (reference sequence). The CDR3 coding sequence is TGCGCCAGCAGTGATGGACAGGGCACGGCACCCCTCCACTTT. As protein: CASSDGQGTAPLHF.

The chain is built from TRBV29-1 and TRBJ2-7; 7 nucleotides match TRBD1. V shed 6 bases, J shed 5 bases, and the junction held 4 bases outside the gene matches. The CDR3 totals 11 residues. CDR1 is SQVTM, CDR2 ANQGSEA, per germline. DNA of the CDR3: TGCAGCGTCACGACAGGGAACGAGCAGTACTTC. Its protein product is CSVTTGNEQYF.